Listed here are 23 T cell receptor beta chains from one sample, sequenced in a study of circulating and synovial CD4+ cells in juvenile arthritis. The data were produced by immunoSEQ multiplex PCR, yet TCRdb's version contains in-frame clones alone and is incomplete. The table has 30,000 to 40,000 clones, nearly 95% seen once. Sequencing used CD4+ T cells from blood. The receptors derive from a human donor with juvenile idiopathic arthritis.

This rearrangement joins TRBV6-6 to TRBJ2-1; 7 bases line up with TRBD1. Per germline, CDR1 MNHNY and CDR2 SVGAGI (reference sequence). V dropped 9 bases and J dropped 1; count of bases not matched to a gene: 12. The CDR3 contains 16 residues. CDR3 sequence: CASTDRAGGSYNEQFF. The DNA of the CDR3 is TGTGCCAGTACTGACAGGGCCGGTGGATCCTACAATGAGCAGTTCTTC.

This clone was recorded once. This rearrangement joins TRBV19 to TRBJ1-1; tentatively, D is TRBD1 (5 bases). Trimming left V 5 bases short and J 1 base short, with 8 bases between. The germline V gene encodes CDR1 LNHDA and CDR2 SQIVND (reference sequence). The CDR3 runs 13 residues. The CDR3 DNA sequence: TGTGCCAGTAGTCCGACAGCGAACACTGAAGCTTTCTTT. Residues: CASSPTANTEAFF. The variable domain in full, with the rest retrieved from reference TRBV19 and TRBJ1-1, is DGGITQSPKYLFRKEGQNVTLSCEQNLNHDAMYWYRQDPGQGLRLIYYSQIVNDFQKGDIAEGYSVSREKKESFPLTVTSAQKNPTAFYLCASSPTANTEAFFGQGTRLTVV.

The rearrangement uses TRBV25-1 and TRBJ2-5, with D perhaps matching TRBD2 (5 bases). The V and J ends lost 9 bases and 3 bases respectively, with 14 bases between them. Germline CDR1 is MGHDK and CDR2 is SYGVNS. The CDR3 loop spans 13 amino acids. The CDR3 DNA follows: TGTGCCAGTCGGGCGACTAATAAAGAGACCCAGTACTTC. Its protein is CASRATNKETQYF.

This chain joins TRBV19 and TRBJ1-5; no reliable D call. The CDR3 contains 14 residues. V dropped 10 bases and J dropped 3 bases, with 16 bases sitting between them. The germline V gene has CDR1 LNHDA and CDR2 SQIVND (reference sequence). The CDR3: CAISPAGSNQPQHF. The CDR3 region has the DNA TGTGCCATTAGCCCCGCCGGGTCCAATCAGCCCCAGCATTTT.

The chain links TRBV5-6 to TRBJ2-1; TRBD1 matches at 7 bases. The germline V gene has CDR1 SGHDT and CDR2 YYEEEE. With V trimmed by 2 bases and J by 11 bases, 1 base remained unmatched. This CDR3 has 11 amino acids. In DNA, the CDR3 is TGTGCCAGCAGCTTAAGGGGGCAGCAGTTCTTC. This codes for CASSLRGQQFF.

The chain carries TRBV5-8 and TRBJ2-1; D gene ambiguous. V was pared by 1 base and J by 1 base, with 15 bases between. Per germline, CDR1 SGHTS and CDR2 YDEGEE. The CDR3 runs to 17 residues. The CDR3 coding sequence is TGTGCCAGCAGCTTGACGTTGTTCGGTCAATCCTACAATGAGCAGTTCTTC. Protein sequence: CASSLTLFGQSYNEQFF.

This clone was detected once. V is TRBV7-2 and J is TRBJ2-3; 9 bases are shared with TRBD2. This CDR3 contains 18 residues. Germline trimming cut 1 base from V and 6 bases from J; bases unmatched to any gene: 14. Germline values: CDR1 SGHTA, CDR2 FQGNSA. The CDR3 region has the DNA TGTGCCAGCAGCTTAGGGAGGGGAGCGGGAGGCCAAGGGGATACGCAGTATTTT. Encoded protein: CASSLGRGAGGQGDTQYF.

The chain recombines TRBV30 with TRBJ2-6, with D maybe TRBD2 (6 bases). The germline CDR1 and CDR2 sequences are GTSNPN and SVGIG (reference sequence). This CDR3 has 17 residues. V was clipped by 5 bases and J by 0 bases, with 17 bases between them. CDR3 residues: CAWLKRATISGANVLTF. The CDR3 DNA reads TGTGCCTGGTTAAAGCGGGCTACAATCTCTGGGGCCAACGTCCTGACTTTC.

This clone was seen only once. J is TRBJ2-5 and V is TRBV7-9, with 8 bases aligning to TRBD2. The germline V gene has CDR1 SEHNR and CDR2 FQNEAQ (reference sequence). The CDR3 is 19 residues long. V gave up 3 bases and J gave up 2 bases; unmatched junction bases: 17. The CDR3 DNA follows: TGTGCCAGCAGCTTGATAGGTGGACGGGAGGGGGTGAGGCAAGAGACCCAGTACTTC. Protein product: CASSLIGGREGVRQETQYF.

V usage is TRBV19 and J usage is TRBJ1-1, with D maybe TRBD1 (6 bases). Germline CDR1 and CDR2: LNHDA and SQIVND (reference sequence). This CDR3 is 15 amino acids long. Trimming shortened V by 4 bases and J by 4 bases, and 16 bases separated the two germline ends. DNA of the CDR3: TGTGCCAGTAGTACCGGGGGGGCAAGGAGCACTGAAGCTTTCTTT. Translating gives CASSTGGARSTEAFF.

The rearrangement joins TRBV7-9 to TRBJ1-1; D perhaps matches TRBD1 (5 bases). V lost 4 bases and J lost 5, with 14 bases in between. CDR3 length: 14 amino acids. From germline, CDR1 is SEHNR and CDR2 FQNEAQ (reference sequence). The CDR3 spells CASSSSGIRTEAFF. The CDR3 DNA is TGTGCCAGCAGCTCTTCAGGGATTCGAACTGAAGCTTTCTTT. Using reference TRBV7-9 and TRBJ1-1 for the parts outside the CDR3, the full variable domain is DTGVSQNPRHKITKRGQNVTFRCDPISEHNRLYWYRQTLGQGPEFLTYFQNEAQLEKSRLLSDRFSAERPKGSFSTLEIQRTEQGDSAMYLCASSSSGIRTEAFFGQGTRLTVV.

The chain links TRBV6-1 to TRBJ2-2, with 8 bases aligning to TRBD1. V gave up 6 bases and J gave up 2 bases; unmatched junction bases: 5. The CDR3 sequence is 15 residues long. Germline V gene lookup returns CDR1 MNHNS and CDR2 SASEGT. The CDR3 coding sequence is TGTGCCAGCAGGTACAGGGGGATTAACACCGGGGAGCTGTTTTTT. Translation: CASRYRGINTGELFF.

About this clone itself: A junction boundary mismatches the germline segment, possibly from a read error. J is TRBJ2-7 and V is TRBV7-9; D gene ambiguous. The CDR3 is 8 amino acids. Germline CDR1 reads SEHNR; CDR2 reads FQNEAQ (reference sequence). The CDR3 DNA follows: TGTGCCAGCAGCCAGCAGGACTTC. Translated: CASSQQDF.

This sequence joins TRBV7-6 and TRBJ2-7, with 7 bases lining up with TRBD1. The CDR3 runs to 16 residues. V dropped 1 base and J dropped 3; count of bases not matched to a gene: 9. The germline CDR1 and CDR2 sequences are SGHVS and FNYEAQ. In DNA, the CDR3 is TGTGCCAGCAGCTTAGAGACAGGGATGTCTTTCTACGAGCAGTACTTC. The encoded protein is CASSLETGMSFYEQYF.

The chain joins TRBV5-4 to TRBJ2-1, with TRBD1 as a possible D gene (6 bases). Trimming took 6 bases from V and 4 from J, leaving 20 bases between them. Germline loops: CDR1 SGHNT, CDR2 YYREEE (reference sequence). This CDR3 region has 16 residues. The CDR3 here is CASTNKSQGRYNEQFF. CDR3 DNA sequence: TGTGCCAGCACTAACAAATCCCAGGGGCGATACAATGAGCAGTTCTTC.

The rearrangement links TRBV9 to TRBJ1-2, with D perhaps TRBD1 (6 bases). V gave up 2 bases and J gave up 3 bases, with 8 bases separating them. Germline V lookup: CDR1 SGDLS, CDR2 YYNGEE. The CDR3 is made up of 13 amino acids. CDR3 nucleotide sequence: TGTGCCAGCAGCGTCCGACAGGACTATGGCTACACCTTC. It is translated as CASSVRQDYGYTF.

The genes are TRBV9 and TRBJ2-1, with D tentatively TRBD1 (5 bases). This CDR3 spans 15 amino acids. Between the trimmed V and J ends, which lost 0 bases and 8 bases, there was a span of 15 bases. Germline values: CDR1 SGDLS, CDR2 YYNGEE. The CDR3 reads CASSVVGQGRDEQFF. In DNA, the CDR3 is TGTGCCAGCAGCGTAGTGGGGCAGGGTAGGGATGAGCAGTTCTTC.

V and J are TRBV4-1 and TRBJ1-2, with TRBD1 matching 8 bases. There are 14 residues in the CDR3. CDR1 MGHRA and CDR2 YSYEKL come from the germline V gene. V lost 1 base, J lost 8 bases, and 6 bases stayed unmatched. CDR3 in amino acids: CASSQGTGRAGYTF. As DNA, the CDR3 is TGCGCCAGCAGCCAAGGGACAGGGAGGGCGGGCTACACCTTC.

The CDR3 sequence is CASSASVSVTETQYF. In DNA, the CDR3 is TGTGCCAGCAGCGCGTCGGTTAGCGTAACAGAGACCCAGTACTTC. The chain joins TRBV9 to TRBJ2-5; D perhaps matches TRBD2 (5 bases). CDR1 SGDLS and CDR2 YYNGEE come from the germline V gene. Trimming took off 3 bases at V and 4 bases at J, with 16 bases between the two ends. The CDR3 extends over 15 amino acids.

The rearrangement links TRBV9 to TRBJ2-1; possible D gene TRBD2, 5 bases. Germline V gene lookup returns CDR1 SGDLS and CDR2 YYNGEE. CDR3 length: 14 amino acids. The V gene lost 3 bases and the J gene lost 5 bases, with 12 bases spanning the gap. CDR3 protein: CASSAPPADNEQFF. DNA of the CDR3: TGTGCCAGCAGCGCACCGCCAGCGGACAATGAGCAGTTCTTC. Using reference TRBV9 and TRBJ2-1 for the parts outside the CDR3, the full variable domain is DSGVTQTPKHLITATGQRVTLRCSPRSGDLSVYWYQQSLDQGLQFLIQYYNGEERAKGNILERFSAQQFPDLHSELNLSSLELGDSALYFCASSAPPADNEQFFGPGTRLTVL.

The J gene is TRBJ2-3, the V gene TRBV6-1; TRBD2 is a possible D gene (5 bases). Between the trimmed V and J ends, which lost 4 bases and 1 base, there was a span of 21 bases. There are 18 residues in the CDR3. Germline V gene lookup returns CDR1 MNHNS and CDR2 SASEGT. CDR3 in amino acids: CASSVNPGLAIRTDTQYF. Written as DNA, the CDR3 is TGTGCCAGCAGTGTGAACCCGGGATTAGCGATCCGCACAGATACGCAGTATTTT.

This chain uses TRBV5-6 with TRBJ1-2, with D perhaps TRBD1 (5 bases). V shed 4 bases and J shed 7 bases, with 11 bases lying between them. Per the germline V gene, CDR1 is SGHDT and CDR2 is YYEEEE. There are 12 residues in the CDR3. CDR3 residues: CASSNIRAGYTF. The DNA for the CDR3 is TGTGCCAGCAGCAATATCAGGGCTGGCTACACCTTC.

The J gene is TRBJ2-3, the V gene TRBV19; the D gene is possibly TRBD2 (6 bases). Germline V gene sequence: CDR1 LNHDA, CDR2 SQIVND (reference sequence). Trimming took off 6 bases at V and 0 bases at J, with 16 bases between the two ends. The CDR3 is made up of 16 amino acids. The CDR3: CASRPSGGASTDTQYF. The CDR3 bases are TGTGCCAGTAGGCCCTCCGGGGGAGCTAGCACAGATACGCAGTATTTT. The full variable domain, its missing parts supplied by reference TRBV19 and TRBJ2-3, is DGGITQSPKYLFRKEGQNVTLSCEQNLNHDAMYWYRQDPGQGLRLIYYSQIVNDFQKGDIAEGYSVSREKKESFPLTVTSAQKNPTAFYLCASRPSGGASTDTQYFGPGTRLTVL.